Listed below are T cell receptor beta chains from one sample, sequenced in a study of cytomegalovirus exposure and HLA in healthy donors. Produced via immunoSEQ multiplex PCR; TCRdb's table is partial and in-frame only. This table holds 120,000 to 150,000 clones, about 79% found once. Input material: PBMCs. These receptors originate from a male donor in good health and CMV-seronegative. CDR3s include the opening cysteine and the closing phenylalanine or tryptophan. The D gene is left open where the match is weak. Expanded clones get a size class; other rows say once, few or many, or leave the size out.

V gene	J gene	D gene	clone size	CDR3 DNA	CDR3 protein
TRBV7-2	TRBJ1-1	NA	NA	TGTGCCAGCAGCTCCAGCCCCACAGGGAACACTGAAGCTTTCTTT	CASSSSPTGNTEAFF
TRBV7-6	TRBJ2-5	NA	NA	TGTGCCAGCAGCTTACTTCGCGTTCAAGAGACCCAGTACTTC	CASSLLRVQETQYF
TRBV5-4	TRBJ1-6	TRBD1	NA	TGTGCCAGCAGCGGGGGGGACAGGGGGTCGACCCCCCTCCACTTT	CASSGGDRGSTPLHF
TRBV11-2	TRBJ1-1	NA	NA	TGTGCCAGCAGTTTCGGGGACTTGAACACTGAAGCTTTCTTT	CASSFGDLNTEAFF
TRBV9	TRBJ1-4	TRBD1	NA	TGTGCCAGCAGCGTAGAGTTAGGACAGGGAGGAGAAAAACTGTTTTTT	CASSVELGQGGEKLFF
TRBV9	TRBJ2-1	TRBD1	NA	TGTGCCAGCAGGGGGACAGGCTTTAACAATGAGCAGTTCTTC	CASRGTGFNNEQFF
TRBV10-3	TRBJ2-7	NA	once	TGTGCCATCAGCGACAGTTACGAGCAGTACTTC	CAISDSYEQYF
TRBV6-4	TRBJ1-1	NA	once	TGTGCCAGCAGCGAAACAGTAAACACTGAAGCTTTCTTT	CASSETVNTEAFF
TRBV6-6	TRBJ1-1	TRBD1	few	TGTGCCAGCAGCCCTATACAGGGGATGAACACTGAAGCTTTCTTT	CASSPIQGMNTEAFF
TRBV11-1	TRBJ1-1	NA	NA	TGTGCCAGCAGCTATGACATGAACACTGAAGCTTTCTTT	CASSYDMNTEAFF